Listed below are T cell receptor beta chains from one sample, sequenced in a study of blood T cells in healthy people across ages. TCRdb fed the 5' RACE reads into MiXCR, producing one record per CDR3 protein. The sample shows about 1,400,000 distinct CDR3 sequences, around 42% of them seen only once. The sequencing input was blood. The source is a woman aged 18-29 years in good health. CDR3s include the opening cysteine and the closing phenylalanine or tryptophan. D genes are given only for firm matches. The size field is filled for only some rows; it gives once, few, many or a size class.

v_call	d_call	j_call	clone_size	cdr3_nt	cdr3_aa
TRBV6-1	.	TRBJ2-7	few	TGTGCCAGCAGTGAAGCGGCCGGGAGCTCCTACGAGCAGTACTTC	CASSEAAGSSYEQYF
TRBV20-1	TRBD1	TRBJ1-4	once	TGCAGTGCTAGGGGGACAGCTTGGAAACTGTTTTTT	CSARGTAWKLFF
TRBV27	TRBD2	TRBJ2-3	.	TGTGCCAGCAGTTCGAGGACTAGCGGGCGGGTCACAGATACGCAGTATTTT	CASSSRTSGRVTDTQYF
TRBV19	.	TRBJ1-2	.	TGTGCCAGTAGTAACGAGAAGGTGGATGGCTACACCTTC	CASSNEKVDGYTF
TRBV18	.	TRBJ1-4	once	TGTGCCAGCTCACAAAAACAGGACTCAACTAATGAAAAACTGTTTTTT	CASSQKQDSTNEKLFF
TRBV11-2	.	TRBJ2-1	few	TGTGCCAGCAGCTTAGACCCCCTGGGTGAGCAGTTCTTC	CASSLDPLGEQFF
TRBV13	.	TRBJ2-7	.	TGTGCCAGCAGCTTAGGTTGGGGTAGGAGCGAGCAGTACTTC	CASSLGWGRSEQYF
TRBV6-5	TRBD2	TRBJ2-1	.	TGTGCCAGCAGGAAATCTAGCGGGGCTACCTACAATGAGCAGTTCTTC	CASRKSSGATYNEQFF
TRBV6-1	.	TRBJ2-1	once	TGTGCCAGCACACCCTCGCGCAGGGAGCAGTTCTTC	CASTPSRREQFF
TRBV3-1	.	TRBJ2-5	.	TGTGCCAGCAGCCAAGGTTTCGCAGGGGAGGGCTACAATGAGCAGTACTTC	CASSQGFAGEGYNEQYF
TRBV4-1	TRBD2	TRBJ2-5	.	TGCGCCAGCAGCCAATCTCCCCCGGGACTAGGTCTCGAGACCCAGTACTTC	CASSQSPPGLGLETQYF
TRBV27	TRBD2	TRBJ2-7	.	TGTGCCAGCAGTTTTAGCGGGGGGGCCTCCGAGCAGTACTTC	CASSFSGGASEQYF
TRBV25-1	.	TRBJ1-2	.	TGTGCCAGCAGCCCAGAGGGCGGAGACTATGGCTACACCTTC	CASSPEGGDYGYTF
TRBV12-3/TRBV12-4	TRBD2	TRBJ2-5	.	TGTGCCAGCAGACAGGGACTAGCGGGGCAAGAGACCCAGTACTTC	CASRQGLAGQETQYF
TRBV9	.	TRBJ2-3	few	TGTGCCAGCAGCGTTCAGCCCGATCCTAGCACAGATACGCAGTATTTT	CASSVQPDPSTDTQYF